The rows below give T cell receptor beta chains drawn from one sample of a study of identifying expanded T cells in peripheral blood. Assay used: immunoSEQ multiplex PCR; TCRdb lists only in-frame clones, some missing. This table holds 50,000 to 60,000 clones, about four fifths found once. Input material: blood. These receptors all come from a person between 18 and 69 years old in good health. CDR3s include the opening cysteine and the closing phenylalanine or tryptophan. Each record gives: clone size, J gene, D gene, V gene, CDR3 protein, CDR3 DNA. A D gene is named only where the DNA matches it firmly. Only some rows state a clone size, as once, few, many or a class for expanded clones.

>NA|TRBJ1-1|NA|TRBV5-4
CASSRDNLNTEAFF
TGTGCCAGCAGCCGGGACAATTTGAACACTGAAGCTTTCTTT
>NA|TRBJ2-3|TRBD1|TRBV5-1
CASSEGQATDTQYF
TGCGCCAGCAGCGAAGGACAGGCGACAGATACGCAGTATTTT
>NA|TRBJ2-2|TRBD2|TRBV10-3
CAISKILAGAGGELFF
TGTGCCATCAGTAAAATACTAGCGGGAGCGGGCGGGGAGCTGTTTTTT
>NA|TRBJ2-3|NA|TRBV11-2
CASSPLVVDTQYF
TGTGCCAGCAGCCCTTTGGTGGTAGATACGCAGTATTTT
>once|TRBJ2-5|NA|TRBV7-2
CASSLGGHETQYF
TGTGCCAGCAGCTTGGGGGGGCATGAGACCCAGTACTTC
>NA|TRBJ2-2|TRBD1|TRBV5-8
CASSSQGRGGELFF
TGTGCCAGCAGCTCACAGGGGCGAGGCGGGGAGCTGTTTTTT
>NA|TRBJ2-5|TRBD1|TRBV5-1
CASSLQGGAQETQYF
TGCGCCAGCAGCCTACAGGGGGGAGCCCAAGAGACCCAGTACTTC
>NA|TRBJ2-2|NA|TRBV30
CAWSRPPNTGELFF
TGTGCCTGGAGTCGTCCACCGAACACCGGGGAGCTGTTTTTT
>NA|TRBJ2-1|TRBD2|TRBV9
CASSDQLAGITYNEQFF
TGTGCCAGCAGTGACCAACTAGCGGGGATAACCTACAATGAGCAGTTCTTC
>few|TRBJ1-5|TRBD1|TRBV12-5
CASADRDQPQHF
TGTGCTAGTGCCGACAGGGATCAGCCCCAGCATTTT
>NA|TRBJ1-2|TRBD1|TRBV10-3
CAISDWGQGIGGYTF
TGTGCCATCAGTGACTGGGGACAGGGGATAGGGGGCTACACCTTC
>NA|TRBJ1-4|NA|TRBV18
CASSTAPRGEKLFF
TGTGCCAGCTCAACGGCCCCGAGAGGTGAAAAACTGTTTTTT
>NA|TRBJ1-5|NA|TRBV2
CASHSSGVGNQPQHF
TGTGCCAGCCACTCATCGGGGGTTGGCAATCAGCCCCAGCATTTT
>few|TRBJ2-5|NA|TRBV18
CASSPMYQETQYF
TGTGCCAGCTCACCCATGTACCAAGAGACCCAGTACTTC
>NA|TRBJ2-4|NA|TRBV9
CASKGFSGKGAENIQYF
TGTGCCAGTAAGGGGTTTAGTGGAAAAGGAGCAGAAAACATTCAGTACTTC
>NA|TRBJ2-7|NA|TRBV4-2
CASSQEVGALYEQYF
TGTGCCAGCAGCCAAGAGGTGGGGGCGTTGTACGAGCAGTACTTC
>NA|TRBJ2-1|TRBD2|TRBV19
CASSTTSGTNEQFF
TGTGCCAGTAGTACGACTAGCGGGACAAATGAGCAGTTCTTC
>NA|TRBJ1-2|TRBD1|TRBV5-1
CASSLGQGADYTF
TGCGCCAGCAGCCTTGGACAGGGGGCGGACTACACCTTC
>NA|TRBJ2-7|NA|TRBV9
CASSVVNLPYEQYF
TGTGCCAGCAGCGTAGTAAATCTGCCCTACGAGCAGTACTTC
>NA|TRBJ2-7|NA|TRBV27
CASRPTGYYEQYF
TGTGCCAGCAGACCTACAGGGTACTACGAGCAGTACTTC
>NA|TRBJ2-5|NA|TRBV18
CASSRLPGYQETQYF
TGTGCCAGCTCACGACTCCCGGGATATCAAGAGACCCAGTACTTC
>once|TRBJ2-1|TRBD2|TRBV6-1
CASSGTRVYNEQFF
TGTGCCAGCAGTGGGACTAGAGTGTACAATGAGCAGTTCTTC
>NA|TRBJ2-7|TRBD1|TRBV19
CASSFFDRGYEQYF
TGTGCCAGTAGTTTCTTCGACAGGGGTTACGAGCAGTACTTC
>NA|TRBJ1-4|TRBD1|TRBV6-4
CASSDSPKAGGYEKLFF
TGTGCCAGCAGTGACTCCCCCAAGGCAGGGGGCTATGAAAAACTGTTTTTT
>NA|TRBJ1-3|NA|TRBV7-6
CASSLAALGNTIYF
TGTGCCAGCAGCTTAGCGGCCCTCGGAAACACCATATATTTT
>NA|TRBJ2-7|TRBD2|TRBV27
CASSPWTSGVEQYF
TGTGCCAGCAGTCCCTGGACTAGCGGAGTGGAGCAGTACTTC
>NA|TRBJ1-3|NA|TRBV5-1
CASSLETDRGSIYF
TGCGCCAGCAGCTTGGAGACGGACCGCGGCAGCATATATTTT
>NA|TRBJ2-7|TRBD1|TRBV4-3
CASSLLRGQGYEQYF
TGCGCCAGCAGCCTACTTCGGGGACAGGGCTACGAGCAGTACTTC